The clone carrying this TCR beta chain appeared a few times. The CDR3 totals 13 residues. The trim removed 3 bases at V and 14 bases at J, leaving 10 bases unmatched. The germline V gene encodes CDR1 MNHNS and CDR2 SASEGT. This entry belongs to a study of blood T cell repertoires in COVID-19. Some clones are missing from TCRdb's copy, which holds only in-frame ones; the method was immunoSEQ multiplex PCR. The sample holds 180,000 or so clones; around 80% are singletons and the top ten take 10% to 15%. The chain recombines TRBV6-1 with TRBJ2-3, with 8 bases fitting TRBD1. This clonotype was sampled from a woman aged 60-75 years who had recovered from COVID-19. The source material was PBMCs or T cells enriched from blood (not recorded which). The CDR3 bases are TGTGCCAGCAGTGACGGACAGGGTATAAAGATGTATTTT. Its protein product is CASSDGQGIKMYF.